Below are 4 T cell receptor beta chains sequenced from a single sample in a study of blood T cell repertoires in COVID-19. Produced via immunoSEQ multiplex PCR; TCRdb's table is partial and in-frame only. This sample carries some 170,000 clones, about four fifths of them seen once, and the ten largest clones take approximately 10%. Sequencing was carried out using peripheral blood. The source is a man aged 55 to 70 with active or convalescent COVID-19.

This rearrangement joins TRBV12-3 or TRBV12-4 to TRBJ2-1, with D unresolved. V was cut by 5 bases and J by 9 bases, with 11 bases left in between. The CDR3 is 12 residues long. CDR3 loop: CASSRVPGEQFF. CDR3 DNA sequence: TGTGCCAGCAGTCGGGTACCTGGTGAGCAGTTCTTC.

The chain is built from TRBV30 and TRBJ1-4; TRBD1 aligns across 7 bases. This CDR3 spans 16 amino acids. J gave up 0 bases and V 3 bases, and 7 bases lay outside the gene matches. Germline V gene lookup returns CDR1 GTSNPN and CDR2 SVGIG (reference sequence). The CDR3 sequence: CAWSHKGAPTNEKLFF. The CDR3 DNA follows: TGTGCCTGGAGCCATAAGGGGGCCCCAACTAATGAAAAACTGTTTTTT.

This clone has a handful of counts. Here the CDR3 DNA reads TGTGCCAGCAGCGCACTAGCGGGATCTTCTGGGGCCAACGTCCTGACTTTC. Protein product: CASSALAGSSGANVLTF. The rearrangement links TRBV11-2 to TRBJ2-6, with 10 bases identical to TRBD2. V lost 5 bases, J lost 1 base, and 5 bases stayed unmatched. In germline, CDR1 is SGHAT, CDR2 FQNNGV. The CDR3 has 17 amino acids.

The gene calls are TRBV6-1 and TRBJ1-5, with D possibly being TRBD1 (5 bases). The CDR3 consists of 17 residues. V dropped 4 bases and J dropped 7 bases, with 23 bases sitting between them. Per germline, CDR1 MNHNS and CDR2 SASEGT. The CDR3 is CASSASRGREARQPQHF. CDR3 nucleotides: TGTGCCAGCAGTGCCTCCCGGGGGAGGGAGGCGAGACAGCCCCAGCATTTT.